This T cell receptor (beta chain) comes out of a study of glioma-infiltrating T cells after dendritic cell vaccination. About the study: Glioblastoma patients came from Phase I and II dendritic cell vaccination trials. At biweekly intervals, patients got three intradermal dendritic cell vaccine injections.

Worth noting for this clone: The antigen is undetermined.

Germline CDR1 and CDR2: LNHDA and SQIVND (reference sequence). The V segment lost 5 bases and the J segment 4 bases; nucleotides outside the gene matches: 7. The CDR3 sequence is 15 residues long. Regarding the study as a whole: The cohort had few patients with full blood and tumor sets.

Primers: 60 V beta forward and 13 J beta reverse. Generated by immunoSEQ multiplex PCR, the TCRdb table keeps only in-frame clones and is missing some. The top ten hold around 5% of the sample, which has fewer than 60,000 clones, over 75% seen once. Sample time point: after dendritic cell vaccination, including at tumor progression/relapse. The source material was blood, sampled after dendritic cell vaccination. This sequence joins TRBV19 and TRBJ2-1, with 8 bases identical to TRBD2. The TCR was taken from a human donor with glioblastoma. The CDR3 region is CASSRTSGQYNEQFF. CDR3 sequence (DNA): TGTGCCAGTAGTCGTACTAGCGGCCAGTACAATGAGCAGTTCTTC.